Following are 31 T cell receptor beta chains from one sample sequenced in a study of blood T cell repertoires in COVID-19. The data were produced by immunoSEQ multiplex PCR, yet TCRdb's version contains in-frame clones alone and is incomplete. The data show about 110,000 clones, 85% seen once. What was sequenced was peripheral blood. All receptors come from a human donor in a cohort sampled during active COVID-19.

This chain joins TRBV5-4 and TRBJ1-2; 9 bases are a match to TRBD1. The ends lost 4 bases at V and 3 bases at J; junction bases unmatched: 4. Germline loops: CDR1 SGHNT, CDR2 YYREEE (reference sequence). The CDR3 is made up of 14 amino acids. Written as DNA, the CDR3 is TGTGCCAGCAGCGACCGGGACAGGGACTATGGCTACACCTTC. Residues: CASSDRDRDYGYTF.

V gene TRBV5-1 combines with J gene TRBJ2-1; 8 nucleotides align to TRBD2. Germline CDR1 SGHRS, CDR2 YFSETQ. V lost 4 bases, J lost 5 bases, and 11 bases stayed unmatched. The CDR3 sequence is 16 residues long. The CDR3 sequence is CASSAFPSGQDNEQFF. DNA for the CDR3: TGCGCCAGCAGCGCATTTCCTAGCGGGCAGGACAATGAGCAGTTCTTC.

This clone was detected a few times. The chain carries TRBV5-6 and TRBJ2-5; D is uncertain. The CDR3 runs 13 residues. Germline V CDR1 and CDR2: SGHDT, YYEEEE. V gave up 1 base and J gave up 5 bases, with 9 bases separating them. For the CDR3, the DNA is TGTGCCAGCAGCTTGTATGTCGAGGAGACCCAGTACTTC. Protein sequence: CASSLYVEETQYF. The whole variable domain, remainder taken from reference TRBV5-6 and TRBJ2-5, is DAGVTQSPTHLIKTRGQQVTLRCSPKSGHDTVSWYQQALGQGPQFIFQYYEEEERQRGNFPDRFSGHQFPNYSSELNVNALLLGDSALYLCASSLYVEETQYFGPGTRLLVL.

The J gene is TRBJ1-1, the V gene TRBV7-2, with 8 bases fitting TRBD1. From germline, CDR1 is SGHTA and CDR2 FQGNSA. V dropped 5 bases and J dropped 10; count of bases not matched to a gene: 3. The CDR3 runs 11 residues. In DNA form, the CDR3 reads TGTGCCAGCAGCATCAGGGGGCGAGCTTTCTTT. It encodes CASSIRGRAFF.

The J gene is TRBJ1-2, the V gene TRBV28; D might be TRBD1 (6 bases). Per the germline V gene, CDR1 is MDHEN and CDR2 is SYDVKM. The CDR3 runs 13 residues. V was clipped by 5 bases and J by 2 bases, with 9 bases between them. DNA for the CDR3: TGTGCCAGCAGTCGAGACAGGAACTATGGCTACACCTTC. Protein product: CASSRDRNYGYTF.

The chain couples TRBV29-1 to TRBJ2-1; TRBD1 aligns across 9 bases. Germline values: CDR1 SQVTM, CDR2 ANQGSEA. V lost 3 bases and J lost 8; bases outside the gene matches: 11. The CDR3 has 15 amino acids. The CDR3 spells CSVDGLGTGIDEQFF. CDR3 coding DNA: TGCAGCGTTGATGGGCTAGGGACAGGGATTGATGAGCAGTTCTTC.

The chain combines TRBV19 with TRBJ1-1; 9 bases align to TRBD1. The V gene's germline CDR1 is LNHDA and CDR2 SQIVND (reference sequence). The CDR3 spans 16 residues. V trimming: 1 base; J trimming: 4 bases; junction bases outside the gene matches: 7. CDR3 nucleotides: TGTGCCAGTAGTATAGTTACAGGGGGCCGCGGCACTGAAGCTTTCTTT. Translating it yields CASSIVTGGRGTEAFF.

The genes are TRBV10-3 and TRBJ1-5, with 7 bases lining up with TRBD1. V dropped 0 bases and J dropped 15; count of bases not matched to a gene: 8. Germline assignment: CDR1 ENHRY and CDR2 SYGVKD. The CDR3 totals 13 residues. CDR3 sequence reads: CAISESTGQKVHF. The CDR3 region has the DNA TGTGCCATCAGTGAGTCAACGGGACAGAAGGTGCATTTT.

V is TRBV6-2 or TRBV6-3 and J is TRBJ2-3; 7 bases are shared with TRBD1. J lost 2 bases, V lost 6 bases, and 14 bases had no gene match. In germline, CDR1 is MNHEY, CDR2 SVGEGT. The CDR3 sequence is 17 residues long. The CDR3: CASSFSSGRGTTDTQYF. In DNA form, the CDR3 reads TGTGCCAGCAGCTTCTCTTCCGGCAGGGGGACCACAGATACGCAGTATTTT.

The chain is built from TRBV6-5 and TRBJ1-2; D unresolved. Trimming removed 2 bases at V and 3 bases at J, with 10 bases between. This CDR3 spans 14 amino acids. CDR1 MNHEY and CDR2 SVGAGI come from the germline V gene. Here the CDR3 DNA reads TGTGCCAGCAGTTACGGCGGCAGAGACTATGGCTACACCTTC. Encoded protein: CASSYGGRDYGYTF.

V gene TRBV7-3 combines with J gene TRBJ1-5, with TRBD1 matching over 8 bases. The V and J ends lost 3 bases and 7 bases, in that order; junction bases with no gene match: 2. CDR1 is SGHTA, CDR2 FQGTGA, per germline. The CDR3 consists of 13 residues. The CDR3 protein is CASSFTGGQPQHF. CDR3 sequence (DNA): TGTGCCAGCAGCTTTACAGGGGGACAGCCCCAGCATTTT. Supplemented by reference TRBV7-3 and TRBJ1-5, the full variable domain reads GAGVSQTPSNKVTEKGKYVELRCDPISGHTALYWYRQSLGQGPEFLIYFQGTGAADDSGLPNDRFFAVRPEGSVSTLKIQRTERGDSAVYLCASSFTGGQPQHFGDGTRLSIL.

This chain links TRBV19 with TRBJ1-1, with TRBD1 matching 7 bases. The V and J ends lost 6 bases and 1 base, in that order; junction bases with no gene match: 2. Germline V gene data show CDR1 as LNHDA and CDR2 as SQIVND (reference sequence). This CDR3 has 13 residues. The CDR3 DNA reads as TGTGCCAGTAGGAGACAGGGGAACACTGAAGCTTTCTTT. This translates into CASRRQGNTEAFF.

The chain uses TRBV19 and TRBJ1-6, with TRBD1 as a possible D gene (5 bases). CDR3 length: 15 amino acids. Germline loops: CDR1 LNHDA, CDR2 SQIVND (reference sequence). Trimming cost V 6 bases and J 1 base, with 10 bases left between them. Here the CDR3 DNA reads TGTGCCAGTAGGGAGGGGCAGTCCTATAATTCACCCCTCCACTTT. It translates to CASREGQSYNSPLHF. Supplemented by reference TRBV19 and TRBJ1-6, the full variable domain reads DGGITQSPKYLFRKEGQNVTLSCEQNLNHDAMYWYRQDPGQGLRLIYYSQIVNDFQKGDIAEGYSVSREKKESFPLTVTSAQKNPTAFYLCASREGQSYNSPLHFGNGTRLTVT.

In this sample, this clone turned up a few times. The rearrangement uses TRBV7-2 and TRBJ2-2; D remains ambiguous. Germline assignment: CDR1 SGHTA and CDR2 FQGNSA. Between the trimmed V and J ends, which lost 8 bases and 0 bases, there was a span of 13 bases. The CDR3 has 15 residues. The CDR3 DNA reads TGTGCCAGCTTACCGAGGCAGTCGAACACCGGGGAGCTGTTTTTT. Translation gives CASLPRQSNTGELFF.

The J gene is TRBJ2-3, the V gene TRBV5-5; D might be TRBD2 (7 bases). V was cut by 5 bases and J by 0 bases, with 13 bases left in between. The CDR3 covers 15 residues. Germline V CDR1 and CDR2: SGHKS, YYEKEE (reference sequence). The CDR3 spells CASRDWGGSTDTQYF. CDR3 DNA sequence: TGTGCCAGCAGGGACTGGGGGGGCAGCACAGATACGCAGTATTTT.

A few counts support this clone. The chain joins TRBV19 to TRBJ2-3, with 10 bases matching TRBD2. V trimming: 5 bases; J trimming: 3 bases; junction bases outside the gene matches: 5. CDR3 length: 15 residues. CDR1 and CDR2 from the germline V gene are LNHDA and SQIVND (reference sequence). The CDR3 sequence is CASSPSGGGTDTQYF. CDR3 DNA: TGTGCCAGTAGTCCCAGCGGGGGGGGAACAGATACGCAGTATTTT.

The chain combines TRBV7-9 with TRBJ2-1; 11 bases are a match to TRBD2. Unmatched junction bases numbered 6, after V lost 1 base and J lost 4 bases. Germline V gene lookup returns CDR1 SEHNR and CDR2 FQNEAQ (reference sequence). The CDR3 spans 17 residues. The CDR3 spells CASSLGLGTSGYNEQFF. The DNA of the CDR3 is TGTGCCAGCAGCTTAGGGTTGGGGACTAGCGGTTACAATGAGCAGTTCTTC.

This rearrangement joins TRBV4-3 to TRBJ2-5; 9 bases are a match to TRBD1. J gave up 5 bases and V 6 bases, and 4 bases lay outside the gene matches. Germline CDR1 LGHNA, CDR2 YSLEER. The CDR3 is 13 amino acids. The CDR3 nucleotides read TGCGCCAGCAGTTATGACAGGGGGGAGACCCAGTACTTC. Translating gives CASSYDRGETQYF.

The J gene is TRBJ2-7, the V gene TRBV6-5; 7 bases agree with TRBD2. With 7 bases clipped from V and 4 bases from J, the junction kept 10 bases outside the gene matches. The germline gives CDR1 MNHEY, CDR2 SVGAGI. The CDR3 has 14 residues. The CDR3 reads CASTTGLVGYEQYF. CDR3 nucleotides: TGTGCCAGCACCACCGGACTAGTTGGATACGAGCAGTACTTC.

The chain is built from TRBV7-9 and TRBJ2-1; a possible D gene is TRBD2 (7 bases). V lost 7 bases to trimming and J lost 5 bases, with 15 bases between them. The V gene's germline CDR1 is SEHNR and CDR2 FQNEAQ (reference sequence). The CDR3 is made up of 14 amino acids. CDR3: CASTLGGAHNEQFF. The CDR3 DNA sequence: TGTGCCAGCACCCTAGGGGGGGCCCACAATGAGCAGTTCTTC.

This chain connects TRBV3-1 (or the pseudogene TRBV3-2) to TRBJ2-2; D is ambiguous. The CDR3 is 12 amino acids. Germline values: CDR1 LGHDT, CDR2 YNNKEL (reference sequence). V was trimmed by 3 bases and J by 6 bases, leaving 5 bases between them. CDR3 protein: CASSQSAGELFF. The CDR3, as DNA: TGTGCCAGCAGCCAGTCTGCCGGGGAGCTGTTTTTT.

The chain is built from TRBV5-1 and TRBJ1-5; no definite D call. This CDR3 is 15 amino acids long. Germline V lookup: CDR1 SGHRS, CDR2 YFSETQ. V dropped 2 bases and J dropped 0 bases, with 9 bases sitting between them. Here the CDR3 reads CASSFGGDSNQPQHF. The CDR3, as DNA: TGCGCCAGCAGCTTCGGAGGAGATAGCAATCAGCCCCAGCATTTT.

A single count supports this clone. Here the CDR3 DNA reads TGTGCCAGCAGCCAAGGCTCGGGGAGAAAGGATAATTCACCCCTCCACTTT. It is translated as CASSQGSGRKDNSPLHF. This rearrangement joins TRBV3-1 (or the pseudogene TRBV3-2) to TRBJ1-6; D unclear. The CDR3 consists of 17 residues. Deletions cut 1 base from V and 5 bases from J, with 15 bases between. Germline-derived CDR1 and CDR2 are LGHDT and YNNKEL (reference sequence).

This chain uses TRBV6-6 with TRBJ2-1, with a weak D call TRBD1 (6 bases). CDR1 and CDR2 from the germline V gene are MNHNY and SVGAGI (reference sequence). Trimming took off 0 bases at V and 7 bases at J, with 10 bases between the two ends. The CDR3 is 14 amino acids. CDR3 region: CASSYSQQGNEQFF. The DNA of the CDR3 is TGTGCCAGCAGTTACTCGCAACAGGGAAATGAGCAGTTCTTC.

This clone was seen more than once but under ten times. The V call is TRBV2, the J call TRBJ1-5, with 7 bases lining up with TRBD1. Germline V gene lookup returns CDR1 SNHLY and CDR2 FYNNEI. Germline trimming cut 0 bases from V and 1 base from J; bases unmatched to any gene: 6. The CDR3 has 17 residues. This chain's CDR3 is CASSEARTGASNQPQHF. As DNA, the CDR3 is TGTGCCAGCAGTGAAGCGCGGACAGGCGCCAGCAATCAGCCCCAGCATTTT.

The chain uses TRBV3-1 (or the pseudogene TRBV3-2) and TRBJ1-3; D is perhaps TRBD1 (5 bases). The length of the CDR3 is 15 residues. The V end was cut by 2 bases, the J end by 0 bases, with 8 bases between. Germline lookup yields CDR1 LGHDT and CDR2 YNNKEL (reference sequence). The CDR3 protein is CASSQTGFSGNTIYF. The CDR3 DNA sequence: TGTGCCAGCAGCCAAACAGGCTTCTCTGGAAACACCATATATTTT.

The chain carries TRBV29-1 and TRBJ1-1; 7 nucleotides align to TRBD1. The ends lost 7 bases at V and 4 bases at J; junction bases unmatched: 9. CDR1 SQVTM and CDR2 ANQGSEA come from the germline V gene. The CDR3 is made up of 13 amino acids. CDR3 DNA: TGCAGCGCCGCCGTATGGGACAGCACTGAAGCTTTCTTT. Translated: CSAAVWDSTEAFF.

This clone was seen only once. The chain recombines TRBV9 with TRBJ2-7, with TRBD1 as a possible D gene (6 bases). Germline V lookup: CDR1 SGDLS, CDR2 YYNGEE. This CDR3 is built from 16 residues. Trimming removed 0 bases from V and 4 bases from J, with 17 bases in between. The CDR3 loop is CASSVGQAQGLYEQYF. As DNA, the CDR3 is TGTGCCAGCAGCGTAGGGCAGGCGCAGGGGCTTTACGAGCAGTACTTC.

V gene TRBV7-6 combines with J gene TRBJ2-1, with 11 bases that match TRBD2. V lost 6 bases and J lost 2; bases outside the gene matches: 9. In germline, CDR1 is SGHVS, CDR2 FNYEAQ. The CDR3 runs to 17 residues. CDR3 DNA: TGTGCCAGCAGTCCAAATTTAGCGGGGGGGCCCTACAATGAGCAGTTCTTC. It translates to CASSPNLAGGPYNEQFF.

The chain couples TRBV12-3 or TRBV12-4 to TRBJ2-7; D call uncertain. Deletions cut 6 bases from V and 2 bases from J, with 11 bases between. The CDR3 covers 13 residues. The CDR3 DNA reads as TGTGCCAGCAGCTCGAGTTTACCCTACGAGCAGTACTTC. It translates to CASSSSLPYEQYF.

This clone was seen a handful of times. In the same sample, other DNA sequences code for this CDR3. The V gene is TRBV19, the J gene TRBJ1-6; a possible D gene is TRBD1 (6 bases). This CDR3 is built from 12 residues. Trimming removed 5 bases from V and 8 bases from J, with 7 bases in between. CDR1 and CDR2 (germline): LNHDA, SQIVND (reference sequence). CDR3 region: CASSQGYSPLHF. The CDR3 bases are TGTGCCAGTAGTCAGGGGTATTCACCCCTCCACTTT.